The rows below give T cell receptor beta chains drawn from one sample of a study of long-term antiretroviral therapy in people with HIV. Sequencing was performed with immunoSEQ multiplex PCR; in TCRdb, only in-frame clones are kept and a portion is missing. Among about 33,000 clones, approximately 96% were seen once, and the ten largest hold around 2%. The material was unsorted PBMCs, obtained around 6.6 years after starting antiretroviral therapy. Source of these receptors: a man younger than 40 with HIV. CDR3s leave out the opening cysteine and the closing phenylalanine or tryptophan. A D gene is named only where the DNA matches it firmly. Part of the rows lack a size; the others show once, few, many or a class for expanded clones.

TRBD1	.	TRBJ2-2	TRBV5-1	ASSLAGQGTANTGELF
TRBD2	.	TRBJ2-5	TRBV7-2	ASSLIGTGGEETQY
.	.	TRBJ2-7	TRBV6-1	ASTGWDEQY
.	.	TRBJ1-5	TRBV23-1	ASKVSGLNQPQH
.	once	TRBJ1-2	TRBV9	ASSVAGYGYT
.	once	TRBJ2-7	TRBV5-6	ASRPRRGAYEQY
TRBD2	.	TRBJ2-1	TRBV7-9	ASSVGRGNEQF
.	.	TRBJ2-2	TRBV4-1	ASSQETATNTGELF
TRBD2	.	TRBJ2-5	TRBV4-2	ASSQRTSGGGETQY
TRBD1	.	TRBJ1-1	TRBV11-2	ASSEQIRTGNTEAF
TRBD1	.	TRBJ1-5	TRBV19	ASTSDREHQPQH
.	.	TRBJ2-2	TRBV19	ASSMGDTETGELF
.	.	TRBJ1-4	TRBV30	AWSAGVNEKLF
TRBD2	.	TRBJ2-3	TRBV7-7	ASSLGTSADTQY
TRBD1	.	TRBJ2-7	TRBV7-2	ASSLVGQGSYEQY
.	.	TRBJ1-1	TRBV29-1	SVKDSLSTEAF
.	once	TRBJ1-1	TRBV5-1	ASSLAVGNTEAF
.	once	TRBJ1-2	TRBV7-9	ASSSQRGGRNYGYT
.	.	TRBJ1-3	TRBV6-5	ASSRGGDGNTIY
.	few	TRBJ1-6	TRBV5-1	ASATSDGRNSPLH
.	.	TRBJ1-1	TRBV13	ASSLGGNMNTEAF
TRBD1	.	TRBJ2-7	TRBV6-6	ATGGQGLYEQY
.	.	TRBJ2-7	TRBV7-2	ASSYHDTGTYEQY
.	.	TRBJ1-2	TRBV6-5	ASGLNYGYT
.	.	TRBJ2-6	TRBV29-1	SVVTLTGANVLT
.	.	TRBJ1-6	TRBV10-3	AISEPTASSPLH
.	.	TRBJ2-5	TRBV4-1	ASSQPRLERPQY
.	.	TRBJ2-1	TRBV2	ASSGGTQNNEQF
.	.	TRBJ2-3	TRBV7-2	ASREGGLSTDTQY
.	once	TRBJ2-1	TRBV19	ASSIAPTAEQF
.	.	TRBJ1-4	TRBV7-8	ASSLGLDEKLF
.	.	TRBJ1-3	TRBV4-3	ASSQDRRAAQNTIY
TRBD1	.	TRBJ1-1	TRBV2	ASSRDRLPRNTEAF
.	.	TRBJ1-2	TRBV7-3	ASSLSGDSNYGYT
.	.	TRBJ1-1	TRBV5-1	ASSTTGMNTEAF
.	.	TRBJ1-1	TRBV9	ASSGGLMNTEAF
.	.	TRBJ1-5	TRBV19	ASSGFDQPQH
.	.	TRBJ1-4	TRBV6-1	ASSEEHRVTNEKLF
.	.	TRBJ2-3	TRBV5-1	ASSLDNFLDTQY
.	.	TRBJ2-5	TRBV6-1	ASSERWQYRETQY
.	.	TRBJ2-6	TRBV15	ATSRELGRLSGANVLT
.	.	TRBJ1-4	TRBV5-1	ASSLASAEKLF
.	.	TRBJ2-4	TRBV7-9	ASSQTGQLAKNIQY
TRBD1	.	TRBJ2-1	TRBV7-2	ASSSHPRDRDEQF
TRBD2	.	TRBJ2-1	TRBV27	ASTGTSGRIEPNGQF
.	.	TRBJ1-2	TRBV20-1	SARSGT
.	once	TRBJ1-5	TRBV11-2	ASNQVGTSNQPQH
.	.	TRBJ2-7	TRBV30	AWRGLYSGEQY
TRBD2	.	TRBJ2-5	TRBV5-1	ASSGGTSGRETQY
TRBD2	.	TRBJ2-1	TRBV7-3	ASSSLPGGSAFNEQF